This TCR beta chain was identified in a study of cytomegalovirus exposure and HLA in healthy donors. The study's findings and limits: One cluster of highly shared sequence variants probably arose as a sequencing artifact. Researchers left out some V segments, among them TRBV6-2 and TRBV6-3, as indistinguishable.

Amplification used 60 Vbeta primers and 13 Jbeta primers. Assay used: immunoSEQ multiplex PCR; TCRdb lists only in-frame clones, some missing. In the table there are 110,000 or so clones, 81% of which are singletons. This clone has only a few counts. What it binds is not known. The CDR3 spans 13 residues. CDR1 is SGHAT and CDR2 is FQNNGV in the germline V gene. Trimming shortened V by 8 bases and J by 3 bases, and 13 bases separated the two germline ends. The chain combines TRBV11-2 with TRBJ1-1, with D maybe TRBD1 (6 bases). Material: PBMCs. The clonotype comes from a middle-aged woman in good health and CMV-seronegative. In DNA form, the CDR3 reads TGTGCCAGCGGAAGAACAGGGTACACTGAAGCTTTCTTT. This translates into CASGRTGYTEAFF.